Sequencing of this T cell receptor beta chain was carried out in a study of T cells in Graves' hyperthyroidism and ophthalmopathy. This clonotype was observed many times. CDR1 is SGHNT, CDR2 YYREEE, per germline (reference sequence). CDR3 size: 16 residues. The ends were cut back, 3 bases at V and 2 bases at J, with 14 bases in the middle. Regions amplified from RNA transcripts were the TCR beta CDR3 regions. The HTBI primer set served for first-round RT-PCR of the TCR CDR3. TCRdb called the multiplex PCR reads again in MiXCR, with one record for every CDR3 protein. Among almost 50,000 distinct CDR3 sequences listed, 54% were seen once.

This sequence joins TRBV5-4 and TRBJ2-2; D might be TRBD2 (6 bases). Sequenced input: peripheral blood or thyroid tissue (not recorded which). The source of this sequence is a young man with Graves' hyperthyroidism. CDR3 sequence: CASSSGLHSNTGELFF. DNA of the CDR3: TGTGCCAGCAGCTCGGGACTCCACAGCAACACCGGGGAGCTGTTTTTT.